The next 9 T cell receptor beta chains were all read from a single sample in a study of blood T cell repertoires in COVID-19. Clones were read by immunoSEQ multiplex PCR, and TCRdb kept only the in-frame ones, dropping some. The sample includes 300,000 or so clones, around 87% seen only once; the top ten take around 7.8%. Sample: peripheral blood. The receptors were gathered from a woman aged 45-60 years who had recovered from COVID-19.

CDR3 nucleotides: TGTGCCAGCAGCTTGGGTCCGAATCAGCCCCAGCATTTT. This translates into CASSLGPNQPQHF. V usage is TRBV5-6 and J usage is TRBJ1-5; D call uncertain. The V gene lost 0 bases and the J gene lost 4 bases, with 5 bases spanning the gap. This CDR3 spans 13 amino acids. The germline CDR1 and CDR2 sequences are SGHDT and YYEEEE.

This clone was observed a few times. V is TRBV19 and J is TRBJ2-7; 7 bases fit TRBD2. J gave up 4 bases and V 6 bases, and 12 bases lay outside the gene matches. CDR1 and CDR2 from the germline V gene are LNHDA and SQIVND (reference sequence). The length of the CDR3 is 15 residues. Here the CDR3 reads CASSTPRAGVYEQYF. CDR3 DNA sequence: TGTGCCAGTAGCACCCCCCGGGCGGGAGTTTACGAGCAGTACTTC. The complete variable domain, with remaining parts taken from reference TRBV19 and TRBJ2-7, reads DGGITQSPKYLFRKEGQNVTLSCEQNLNHDAMYWYRQDPGQGLRLIYYSQIVNDFQKGDIAEGYSVSREKKESFPLTVTSAQKNPTAFYLCASSTPRAGVYEQYFGPGTRLTVT.

The rearrangement links TRBV7-2 to TRBJ1-4, with D uncertain. V lost 1 base and J 5 bases, leaving 8 bases between the germline ends. The CDR3 runs to 14 residues. Germline lookup yields CDR1 SGHTA and CDR2 FQGNSA. This CDR3 reads CASSLVAQNEKLFF. DNA for the CDR3: TGTGCCAGCAGCTTAGTGGCCCAGAATGAAAAACTGTTTTTT.

This clone was recorded a few times. The gene calls are TRBV20-1 and TRBJ1-5, with a possible D match to TRBD1 (5 bases). CDR3 length equals 14 residues. Germline V gene sequence: CDR1 DFQATT, CDR2 SNEGSKA (reference sequence). V was trimmed by 3 bases and J by 2 bases, leaving 11 bases between them. The CDR3, as DNA: TGCAGTGCTAGTAGGGGTCAGGGCAATCAGCCCCAGCATTTT. It codes for CSASRGQGNQPQHF.

The chain employs TRBV6-5 and TRBJ2-7, with a tentative D call TRBD1 (5 bases). CDR3 length: 13 amino acids. V was trimmed by 6 bases and J by 2 bases, leaving 11 bases between them. Germline CDR1 is MNHEY and CDR2 is SVGAGI. CDR3 in amino acids: CASRRQITYEQYF. The CDR3 DNA follows: TGTGCCAGCAGAAGACAGATTACCTACGAGCAGTACTTC.

This chain connects TRBV3-1 (or the pseudogene TRBV3-2) to TRBJ1-4, with TRBD1 as a possible D gene (5 bases). The CDR3 extends over 15 amino acids. The germline CDR1 and CDR2 sequences are LGHDT and YNNKEL (reference sequence). The V end lost 1 base, the J end lost 5 bases, and 11 bases lay between the germline ends. The CDR3 sequence: CASSQGGGYNEKLFF. The CDR3, as DNA: TGTGCCAGCAGCCAAGGGGGCGGATACAATGAAAAACTGTTTTTT.

The rearrangement links TRBV7-3 to TRBJ2-3, with D possibly being TRBD2 (6 bases). Germline V gene lookup returns CDR1 SGHTA and CDR2 FQGTGA. Trimming took 8 bases from V and 6 from J, leaving 15 bases between them. CDR3 length: 13 residues. The CDR3, as DNA: TGTGCCAGCGGCCGCGGAGGAGGGGATACGCAGTATTTT. Protein product: CASGRGGGDTQYF.

CDR3 nucleotides: TGTGCCAGCAGCTTACTGGGCAGGACTGGAAACACCATATATTTT. It encodes CASSLLGRTGNTIYF. This chain links TRBV7-8 with TRBJ1-3; no clear D gene. There are 15 residues in the CDR3. V was clipped by 2 bases and J by 2 bases, with 10 bases between them. In germline, CDR1 is SGHVS, CDR2 FQNEAQ.

The gene calls are TRBV9 and TRBJ1-3; TRBD1 is a possible D gene (5 bases). CDR1 is SGDLS and CDR2 is YYNGEE in the germline V gene. V was shortened by 0 bases and J by 0 bases, with 10 bases between the two germline ends. The CDR3 runs to 16 residues. In DNA form, the CDR3 reads TGTGCCAGCAGCGTAGAGGCAGGGTACTCTGGAAACACCATATATTTT. It codes for CASSVEAGYSGNTIYF.